This paragraph reports one TCR beta chain. Its target is unknown. The CDR3 extends over 15 amino acids. Looked up from germline, CDR1 is MNHEY and CDR2 is SVGEGT. With 6 bases clipped from V and 6 bases from J, the junction kept 12 bases outside the gene matches. Carried by the TCR beta cDNA libraries were unique molecular identifiers. MiXCR was run by TCRdb on the PCR reads, yielding one entry per CDR3 protein. Altogether around 700,000 distinct CDR3 sequences are present, roughly three fifths being singletons, with the ten largest covering 11%. This sample was taken from a study of post-analysis software for immune sequencing data. Background on the study: Relapsing-remitting, secondary progressive and progressive-relapsing courses of multiple sclerosis were included.

Study-level findings and limits: Controls had significantly higher normalized Chao1 diversity than multiple sclerosis patients. With TRBV5-6, TRBV5-1 and TRBV20-1 included, 4 to 6 TRBV segments were more frequent in patients than in controls. By F measure, strong co-clustering occurred among samples prepared in the same batch.

The sequence was obtained from a girl aged 2-10 years with multiple sclerosis. Sequenced: blood. This rearrangement joins TRBV6-2 or TRBV6-3 to TRBJ2-3; 7 bases fit TRBD2. Written as DNA, the CDR3 is TGTGCCAGCAGCGGGGGGACCCTAGCCCCCGATACGCAGTATTTT. This codes for CASSGGTLAPDTQYF.